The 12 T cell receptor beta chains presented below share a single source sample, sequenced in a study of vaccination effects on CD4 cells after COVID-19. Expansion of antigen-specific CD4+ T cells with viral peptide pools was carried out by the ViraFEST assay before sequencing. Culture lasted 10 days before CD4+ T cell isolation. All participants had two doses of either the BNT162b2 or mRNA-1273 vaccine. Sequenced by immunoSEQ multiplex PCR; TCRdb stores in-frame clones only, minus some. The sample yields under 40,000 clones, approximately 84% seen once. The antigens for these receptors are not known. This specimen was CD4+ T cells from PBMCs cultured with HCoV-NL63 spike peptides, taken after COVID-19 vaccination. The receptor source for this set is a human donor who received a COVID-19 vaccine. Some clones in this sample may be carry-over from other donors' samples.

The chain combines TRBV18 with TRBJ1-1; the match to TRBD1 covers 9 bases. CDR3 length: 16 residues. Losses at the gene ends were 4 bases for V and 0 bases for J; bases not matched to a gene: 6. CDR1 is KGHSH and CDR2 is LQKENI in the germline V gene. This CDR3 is CASSRMGQGLNTEAFF. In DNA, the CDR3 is TGTGCCAGCTCACGAATGGGACAGGGCCTGAACACTGAAGCTTTCTTT.

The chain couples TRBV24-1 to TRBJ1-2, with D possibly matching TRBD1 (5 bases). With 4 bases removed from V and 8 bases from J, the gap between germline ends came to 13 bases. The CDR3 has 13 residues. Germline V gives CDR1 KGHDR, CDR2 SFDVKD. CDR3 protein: CATSDQGSRGYTF. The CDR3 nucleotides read TGTGCCACCAGTGACCAGGGTTCTAGGGGCTACACCTTC.

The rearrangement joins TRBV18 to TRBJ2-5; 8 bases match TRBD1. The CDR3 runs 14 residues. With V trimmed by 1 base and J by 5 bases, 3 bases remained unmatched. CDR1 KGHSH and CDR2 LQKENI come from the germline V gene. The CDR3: CASSPLDRVETQYF. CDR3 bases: TGTGCCAGCTCACCACTGGACAGGGTTGAGACCCAGTACTTC.

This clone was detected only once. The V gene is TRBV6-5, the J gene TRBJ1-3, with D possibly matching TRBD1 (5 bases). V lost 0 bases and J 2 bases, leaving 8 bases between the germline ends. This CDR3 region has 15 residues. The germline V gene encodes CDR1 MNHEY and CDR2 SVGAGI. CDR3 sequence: CASSYSRGTGNTIYF. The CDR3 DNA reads TGTGCCAGCAGTTACTCAAGGGGTACTGGAAACACCATATATTTT.

In DNA form, the CDR3 reads TGTGCTAGTGGTTTGCCCCGCGGGGGTGCTTTCTTT. Its translation: CASGLPRGGAFF. V gene TRBV12-5 combines with J gene TRBJ1-1, with D perhaps TRBD1 (5 bases). Between the trimmed V and J ends, which lost 2 bases and 11 bases, there was a span of 12 bases. CDR1 and CDR2 from the germline V gene are LGHNT and FRNRAP. The CDR3 consists of 12 residues.

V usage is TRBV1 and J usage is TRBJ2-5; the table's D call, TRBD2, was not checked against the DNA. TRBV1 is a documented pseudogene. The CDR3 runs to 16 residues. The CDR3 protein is CTSSATSGGSGETQYF. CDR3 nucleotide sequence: TGCACCAGCAGCGCGACTAGCGGGGGTTCGGGGGAGACCCAGTACTTC.

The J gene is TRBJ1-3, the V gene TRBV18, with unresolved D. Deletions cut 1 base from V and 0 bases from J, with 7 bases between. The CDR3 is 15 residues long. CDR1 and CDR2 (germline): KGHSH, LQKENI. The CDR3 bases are TGTGCCAGCTCACCACGGACCGACTCTGGAAACACCATATATTTT. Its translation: CASSPRTDSGNTIYF.

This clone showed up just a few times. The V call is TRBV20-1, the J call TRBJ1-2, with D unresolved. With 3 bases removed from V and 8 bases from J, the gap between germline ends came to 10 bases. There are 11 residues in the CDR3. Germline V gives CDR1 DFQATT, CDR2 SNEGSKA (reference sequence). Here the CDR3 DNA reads TGCAGTGCTAGGCCCGGGATCGGCTACACCTTC. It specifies CSARPGIGYTF.

The CDR3: CASSSRGRNYGYTF. CDR3 coding DNA: TGTGCCAGCAGCAGCCGAGGAAGGAACTATGGCTACACCTTC. The gene calls are TRBV6-5 and TRBJ1-2; D gene unclear. The germline V gene encodes CDR1 MNHEY and CDR2 SVGAGI. This CDR3 is 14 amino acids long. Trimming took 6 bases from V and 2 from J, leaving 13 bases between them.

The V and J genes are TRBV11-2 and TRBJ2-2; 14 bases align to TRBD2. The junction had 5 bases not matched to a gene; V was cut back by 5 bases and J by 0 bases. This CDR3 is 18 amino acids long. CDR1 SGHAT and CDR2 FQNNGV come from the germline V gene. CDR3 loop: CASSPGTSGGTNTGELFF. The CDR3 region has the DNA TGTGCCAGCAGCCCAGGGACTAGCGGGGGTACGAACACCGGGGAGCTGTTTTTT.

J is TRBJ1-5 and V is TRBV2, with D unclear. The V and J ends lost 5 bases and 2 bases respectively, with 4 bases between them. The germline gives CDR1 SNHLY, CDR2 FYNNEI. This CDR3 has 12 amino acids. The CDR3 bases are TGTGCCAGCAGTCGGGGCAATCAGCCCCAGCATTTT. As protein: CASSRGNQPQHF.

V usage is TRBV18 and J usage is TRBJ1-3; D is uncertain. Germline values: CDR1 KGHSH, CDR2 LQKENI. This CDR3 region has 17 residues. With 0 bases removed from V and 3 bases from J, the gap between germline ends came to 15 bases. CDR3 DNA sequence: TGTGCCAGCTCACCACCGGAAGGGAGTCTGATTGGAAACACCATATATTTT. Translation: CASSPPEGSLIGNTIYF.